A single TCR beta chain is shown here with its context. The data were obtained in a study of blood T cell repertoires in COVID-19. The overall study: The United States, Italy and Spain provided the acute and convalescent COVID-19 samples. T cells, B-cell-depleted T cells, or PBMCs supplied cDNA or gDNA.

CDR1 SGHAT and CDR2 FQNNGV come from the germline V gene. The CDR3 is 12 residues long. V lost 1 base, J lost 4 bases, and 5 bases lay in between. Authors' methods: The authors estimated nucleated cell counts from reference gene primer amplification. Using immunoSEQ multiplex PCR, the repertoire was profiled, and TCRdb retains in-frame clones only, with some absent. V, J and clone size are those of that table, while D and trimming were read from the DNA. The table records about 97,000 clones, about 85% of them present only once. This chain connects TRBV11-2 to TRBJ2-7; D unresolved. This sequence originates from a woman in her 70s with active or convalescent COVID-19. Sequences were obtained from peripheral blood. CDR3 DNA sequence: TGTGCCAGCAGCTTAGTCATGTACGAGCAGTACTTC. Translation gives CASSLVMYEQYF.